Following are 13 T cell receptor beta chains from one sample sequenced in a study of immune heterogeneity within non-small cell lung tumors. Multiplex PCR amplified the TCR beta CDR3 region. Its first round ran for 9 to 11 cycles with 32 V and 13 J primers. From the multiplex PCR reads, TCRdb called clonotypes with MiXCR, one entry per CDR3 protein. The sample contains 15,000 or so distinct CDR3 sequences, 28% of which appear only once. Bulk tumor genomic DNA constituted the template, at approximately 600 ng per sample. Several biopsies were collected from each primary tumor during surgery. They were spaced as far apart as possible within the tumor mass. With untreated, newly diagnosed non-small cell lung cancer, the patients went on to undergo curative surgery. The sample taken for sequencing was lung tumor tissue. The receptors were sampled from a man aged 40-55 years with non-small cell lung cancer.

By sample share, this clonotype is medium-sized. This chain uses TRBV6-2 or TRBV6-3 with TRBJ2-1; D unclear. The germline V gene has CDR1 MNHEY and CDR2 SVGEGT. V dropped 0 bases and J dropped 5 bases, with 11 bases sitting between them. The CDR3 has 15 residues. The CDR3 reads CASSYSALVNNEQFF. The CDR3, as DNA: TGTGCCAGCAGTTACTCGGCCCTAGTTAACAATGAGCAGTTCTTC.

The chain has TRBV5-1 and TRBJ2-5; unclear D gene. The germline V and J ends were trimmed by 5 bases and 2 bases, with 10 bases remaining between them. Germline V CDR1 and CDR2: SGHRS, YFSETQ. The length of the CDR3 is 13 residues. The CDR3 protein is CASSKPGQETQYF. In DNA, the CDR3 is TGCGCCAGCAGTAAACCAGGACAAGAGACCCAGTACTTC.

This clonotype was seen at least ten times. The chain employs TRBV11-1 and TRBJ1-1; possible D gene TRBD1, 6 bases. CDR3 size: 17 residues. Germline-derived CDR1 and CDR2 are SGHAT and FQDESV (reference sequence). V was cut by 1 base and J by 1 base, with 16 bases left in between. This CDR3 reads CASSLDTGAGPNTEAFF. The DNA of the CDR3 is TGTGCCAGCAGCTTAGACACGGGGGCAGGGCCGAACACTGAAGCTTTCTTT.

This clonotype was observed a single time. This may be a read error: a much more frequent sequence differs by one nucleotide. The CDR3 region is CASSEGPTQSGSTLHF. In nucleotides, the CDR3 is TGCGCCAGCAGTGAGGGACCTACACAATCTGGATCAACCCTCCACTTT. The chain uses TRBV4-1 and TRBJ1-6, with D perhaps TRBD1 (5 bases). The CDR3 totals 16 residues. Germline lookup yields CDR1 MGHRA and CDR2 YSYEKL. The V gene lost 6 bases and the J gene lost 14 bases, with 26 bases spanning the gap.

In regard to this clonotype: This may stem from a read error, because a much larger clone lies one nucleotide away. The CDR3 DNA sequence: TGTGCCAGCAGCCGGGCAGGCACCTCTGGAAACACCATATATTTT. It codes for CASSRAGTSGNTIYF. The chain recombines TRBV6-1 with TRBJ1-3; D gene ambiguous. Looked up from germline, CDR1 is MNHNS and CDR2 is SASEGT. Trimming cost V 6 bases and J 0 bases, with 12 bases left between them. The CDR3 consists of 15 residues.

There are many counts of this clonotype. V is TRBV5-1 and J is TRBJ1-1; the D is unclear. The CDR3 runs to 13 residues. Germline loops: CDR1 SGHRS, CDR2 YFSETQ. Trimming left V 4 bases short and J 1 base short, with 8 bases between. CDR3 bases: TGCGCCAGCAGCCCGGGTTGGAACACTGAAGCTTTCTTT. Translation: CASSPGWNTEAFF.

This clonotype was detected only a few times. The chain is built from TRBV7-9 and TRBJ2-1; D gene uncertain. The CDR3 loop spans 12 amino acids. Germline V lookup: CDR1 SEHNR, CDR2 FQNEAQ (reference sequence). With 3 bases removed from V and 9 bases from J, the gap between germline ends came to 9 bases. CDR3 region: CASSFVYAEQFF. As DNA, the CDR3 is TGTGCCAGCAGCTTTGTGTACGCTGAGCAGTTCTTC.

This clonotype showed up just once. This may be a read error: a much more frequent sequence differs by one nucleotide. The chain recombines TRBV7-6 with TRBJ1-2; unclear D gene. Per the germline V gene, CDR1 is SGHVS and CDR2 is FNYEAQ. CDR3 size: 10 residues. The CDR3, as DNA: TGTGCCAGCAGCTTAGTTGGCCACACCTTC. Amino acid sequence: CASSLVGHTF.

The CDR3 DNA is TGCGCCAGCAGCAATAGGGTAGCTCTCCATGAGCAGTTCTTC. Its protein is CASSNRVALHEQFF. The chain couples TRBV4-1 to TRBJ2-1; unclear D gene. Per the germline V gene, CDR1 is MGHRA and CDR2 is YSYEKL. The V end was cut by 5 bases, the J end by 8 bases, with 16 bases between. The CDR3 contains 14 residues.

This clonotype was counted ten times or more. J is TRBJ2-1 and V is TRBV28; no firm D call. Germline lookup yields CDR1 MDHEN and CDR2 SYDVKM. This CDR3 has 13 residues. Trimming cost V 2 bases and J 6 bases, with 8 bases left between them. This chain's CDR3 is CASSLMESNEQFF. In nucleotides, the CDR3 is TGTGCCAGCAGTTTAATGGAGTCCAATGAGCAGTTCTTC.

There are many counts of this clonotype. CDR3 in DNA: TGCAGCGTTGAAGGGCAGGGTGTCAGAAATACGCAGTATTTT. This gives the protein CSVEGQGVRNTQYF. The chain recombines TRBV29-1 with TRBJ2-3; TRBD1 might be the D (5 bases). Between the trimmed V and J ends, which lost 1 base and 7 bases, there was a span of 15 bases. Germline CDR1 is SQVTM and CDR2 is ANQGSEA. The CDR3 covers 14 residues.

As concerns this clonotype: One base away lies a much larger clone, so this may be a sequencing read error. V is TRBV10-3 and J is TRBJ2-7, with D unclear. Germline CDR1 and CDR2: ENHRY and SYGVKD. The ends were cut back, 10 bases at V and 3 bases at J, with 13 bases in the middle. This CDR3 has 12 residues. Here the CDR3 DNA reads TGTGCCACCGCCATCGTGCTCTACGAGCAGTACTTC. Translation: CATAIVLYEQYF.

This clonotype appeared many times. This chain joins TRBV7-8 and TRBJ2-3, with D perhaps TRBD1 (6 bases). Germline CDR1 and CDR2: SGHVS and FQNEAQ. V gave up 1 base and J gave up 0 bases, with 14 bases separating them. This CDR3 has 17 residues. The CDR3, as DNA: TGTGCCAGCAGCTTAGGGTCCGGGACAATTAGCACAGATACGCAGTATTTT. This encodes CASSLGSGTISTDTQYF.